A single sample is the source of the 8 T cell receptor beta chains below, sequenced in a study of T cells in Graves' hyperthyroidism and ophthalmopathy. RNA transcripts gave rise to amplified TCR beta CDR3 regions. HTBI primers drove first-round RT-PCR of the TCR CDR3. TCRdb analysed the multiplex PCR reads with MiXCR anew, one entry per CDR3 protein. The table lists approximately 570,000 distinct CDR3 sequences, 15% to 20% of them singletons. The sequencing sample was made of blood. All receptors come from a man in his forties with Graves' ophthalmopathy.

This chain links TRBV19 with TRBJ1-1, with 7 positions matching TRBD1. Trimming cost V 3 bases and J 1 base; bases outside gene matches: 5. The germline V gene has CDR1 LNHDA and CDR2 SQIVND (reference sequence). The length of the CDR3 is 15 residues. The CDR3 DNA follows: TGTGCCAGTAGTATTAGGACAGGTGGGAACACTGAAGCTTTCTTT. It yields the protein CASSIRTGGNTEAFF.

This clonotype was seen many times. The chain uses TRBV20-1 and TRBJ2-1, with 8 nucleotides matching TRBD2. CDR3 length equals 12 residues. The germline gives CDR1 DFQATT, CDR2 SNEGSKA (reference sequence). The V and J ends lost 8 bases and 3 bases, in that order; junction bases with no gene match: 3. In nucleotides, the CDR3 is TGCAGTCCCCGGGAGGGCTACAATGAGCAGTTCTTC. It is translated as CSPREGYNEQFF.

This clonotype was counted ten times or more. CDR3: CASSLGGGGYEQYF. The CDR3 DNA reads TGTGCCAGCAGCCTAGGTGGGGGAGGCTACGAGCAGTACTTC. V is TRBV11-1 and J is TRBJ2-7; TRBD2 is a possible D gene (6 bases). From germline, CDR1 is SGHAT and CDR2 FQDESV (reference sequence). Deletions cut 5 bases from V and 3 bases from J, with 14 bases between. The CDR3 has 14 residues. Full variable domain (rest looked up from reference TRBV11-1 and TRBJ2-7): EAEVAQSPRYKITEKSQAVAFWCDPISGHATLYWYRQILGQGPELLVQFQDESVVDDSQLPKDRFSAERLKGVDSTLKIQPAELGDSAMYLCASSLGGGGYEQYFGPGTRLTVT.

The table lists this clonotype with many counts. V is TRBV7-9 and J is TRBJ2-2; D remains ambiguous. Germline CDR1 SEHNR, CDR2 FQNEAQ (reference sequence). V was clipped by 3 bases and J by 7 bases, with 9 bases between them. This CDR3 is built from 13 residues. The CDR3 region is CASSFVVSGELFF. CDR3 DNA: TGTGCCAGCAGCTTCGTGGTCAGCGGGGAGCTGTTTTTT.

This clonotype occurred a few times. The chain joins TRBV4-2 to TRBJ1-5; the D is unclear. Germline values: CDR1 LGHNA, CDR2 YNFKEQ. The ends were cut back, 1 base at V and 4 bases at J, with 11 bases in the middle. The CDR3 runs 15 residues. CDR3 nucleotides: TGTGCCAGCAGCCAAGGGCTAGGGCAGAATCAGCCCCAGCATTTT. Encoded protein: CASSQGLGQNQPQHF.

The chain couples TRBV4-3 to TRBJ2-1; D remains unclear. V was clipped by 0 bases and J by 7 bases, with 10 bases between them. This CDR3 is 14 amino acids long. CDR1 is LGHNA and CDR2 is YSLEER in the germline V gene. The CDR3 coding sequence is TGCGCCAGCAGCCAAGATAACGTGGCGAATGAGCAGTTCTTC. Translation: CASSQDNVANEQFF.

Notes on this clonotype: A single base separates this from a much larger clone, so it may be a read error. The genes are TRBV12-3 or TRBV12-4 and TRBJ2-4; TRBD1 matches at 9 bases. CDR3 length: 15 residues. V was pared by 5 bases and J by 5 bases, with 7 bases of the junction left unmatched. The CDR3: CASSRGQGVQNIQYF. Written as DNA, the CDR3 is TGTGCCAGCAGTCGGGGACAGGGAGTCCAAAACATTCAGTACTTC.

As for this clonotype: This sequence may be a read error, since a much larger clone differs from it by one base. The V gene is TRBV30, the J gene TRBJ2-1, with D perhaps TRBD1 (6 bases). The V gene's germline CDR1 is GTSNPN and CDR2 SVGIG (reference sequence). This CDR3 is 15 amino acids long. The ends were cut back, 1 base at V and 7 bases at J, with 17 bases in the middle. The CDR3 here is CAWSEVTGSGNEQFF. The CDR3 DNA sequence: TGTGCCTGGAGTGAAGTCACAGGGTCAGGGAATGAGCAGTTCTTC.